These 23 T cell receptor beta chains originate from one sample sequenced in a study of cytomegalovirus exposure and HLA in healthy donors (dated by TCRdb to the late 2010s). The protocol used for the library was the immunoSEQ multiplex PCR assay. A mixture of 60 forward primers for TCR Vbeta segments and 13 reverse primers for TCR Jbeta segments was used in the multiplex PCR. In its TCRdb copy, this immuneACCESS table keeps in-frame sequences only and misses some clones. Where compared with another copy, unresolved V genes explain less than half of these, and the others have no known cause. Within this sample are nearly 110,000 clones, with 73% of them counted one time only. In total, the top ten clones hold roughly 7.8% of the sample. What was sequenced was PBMCs. All receptors derive from a man aged 25-40 years in good health and CMV-seronegative.

The CDR3 nucleotides read TGTGCCAGCAGCTTCCCTCAGGGGATCAATTCACCCCTCCACTTT. Protein product: CASSFPQGINSPLHF. The gene calls are TRBV7-2 and TRBJ1-6; D might be TRBD1 (6 bases). Between the trimmed V and J ends, which lost 3 bases and 7 bases, there was a span of 13 bases. CDR1 is SGHTA and CDR2 is FQGNSA in the germline V gene. This CDR3 has 15 residues.

In its sample, this clone was seen a few times. CDR3 DNA sequence: TGTGCCAGCCCTTTAGATACGCAGTATTTT. Translated: CASPLDTQYF. The V gene is TRBV11-1, the J gene TRBJ2-3; no firm D call. The V and J ends lost 8 bases and 5 bases respectively, with 5 bases between them. The CDR3 totals 10 residues. Germline V gives CDR1 SGHAT, CDR2 FQDESV (reference sequence).

This chain connects TRBV28 to TRBJ2-7, with D possibly TRBD2 on 5 matching bases. There are 14 residues in the CDR3. CDR1 is MDHEN and CDR2 is SYDVKM in the germline V gene. The V end was cut by 4 bases, the J end by 11 bases, with 21 bases between. The CDR3 is CASSYLPTSRREYF. Written as DNA, the CDR3 is TGTGCCAGCAGTTACCTTCCCACAAGTAGGCGGGAGTACTTC.

The genes are TRBV5-6 and TRBJ2-3, with 7 bases fitting TRBD2. Germline V CDR1 and CDR2: SGHDT, YYEEEE. The trim removed 2 bases at V and 4 bases at J, leaving 4 bases unmatched. This CDR3 spans 14 amino acids. CDR3: CASSFGGSADTQYF. The CDR3 bases are TGTGCCAGCAGCTTTGGCGGGAGCGCAGATACGCAGTATTTT.

The V gene is TRBV12-5, the J gene TRBJ2-3, with unresolved D. There are 15 residues in the CDR3. The ends were cut back, 1 base at V and 5 bases at J, with 13 bases in the middle. Germline CDR1 is LGHNT and CDR2 is FRNRAP. The CDR3 region has the DNA TGTGCTAGTGGTTTGGACGCGAGAAGTATAGATACGCAGTATTTT. Translating it yields CASGLDARSIDTQYF.

The CDR3 loop reads CASTFTGAYEKLFF. Written as DNA, the CDR3 is TGTGCCAGCACTTTTACAGGGGCTTACGAAAAACTGTTTTTT. The chain links TRBV2 to TRBJ1-4, with 7 bases aligning to TRBD1. The germline CDR1 and CDR2 sequences are SNHLY and FYNNEI. The V gene end was trimmed by 7 bases and the J gene end by 8 bases; junction bases not matched to a gene: 10. The CDR3 consists of 14 residues. The whole variable domain, filled in from reference TRBV2 and TRBJ1-4, reads EPEVTQTPSHQVTQMGQEVILRCVPISNHLYFYWYRQILGQKVEFLVSFYNNEISEKSEIFDDQFSVERPDGSNFTLKIRSTKLEDSAMYFCASTFTGAYEKLFFGSGTQLSVL.

The chain joins TRBV7-9 to TRBJ2-7; perhaps TRBD2 as D (6 bases). This CDR3 has 15 amino acids. Germline CDR1 reads SEHNR; CDR2 reads FQNEAQ (reference sequence). V gave up 5 bases and J gave up 2 bases, with 16 bases separating them. The CDR3 nucleotides read TGTGCCAGCAGCCCAACCGGACTAAGCCCCTACGAGCAGTACTTC. Translating it yields CASSPTGLSPYEQYF.

The rearrangement uses TRBV5-1 and TRBJ1-5; D may be TRBD1 (5 bases). CDR3 length: 15 residues. V gave up 0 bases and J gave up 5 bases, with 12 bases separating them. In germline, CDR1 is SGHRS, CDR2 YFSETQ. Here the CDR3 DNA reads TGCGCCAGCAGCTTGGAGGGGTTAGGATATCAGCCCCAGCATTTT. It encodes CASSLEGLGYQPQHF.

This clone was observed once. J is TRBJ2-1 and V is TRBV7-6; tentative D call: TRBD1 (6 bases). Germline CDR1 and CDR2: SGHVS and FNYEAQ. The CDR3 loop spans 16 amino acids. The ends were cut back, 2 bases at V and 0 bases at J, with 11 bases in the middle. This CDR3 reads CASSLSTGNSYNEQFF. The CDR3 DNA sequence: TGTGCCAGCAGCTTATCTACAGGGAACTCCTACAATGAGCAGTTCTTC.

The chain uses TRBV29-1 and TRBJ2-1; no firm D call. The CDR3 spans 15 residues. Germline assignment: CDR1 SQVTM and CDR2 ANQGSEA. V lost 7 bases and J 4 bases, leaving 20 bases between the germline ends. In DNA, the CDR3 is TGCAGCGCTGGCGCGAGGCTCCCTCGGTACAATGAGCAGTTCTTC. Its protein product is CSAGARLPRYNEQFF.

The rearrangement joins TRBV6-1 to TRBJ1-1; D not resolved. The V end was cut by 4 bases, the J end by 0 bases, with 6 bases between. CDR1 is MNHNS, CDR2 SASEGT, per germline. This CDR3 comprises 13 residues. The chain's CDR3 is CASSVGLNTEAFF. CDR3 bases: TGTGCCAGCAGTGTTGGGCTGAACACTGAAGCTTTCTTT.

CDR3 nucleotides: TGTGCCAGCGGGACACCCAATGAAAAACTGTTTTTT. Translating it yields CASGTPNEKLFF. The chain carries TRBV2 and TRBJ1-4, with D possibly TRBD1 on 6 matching bases. CDR3 size: 12 residues. Trimming shortened V by 8 bases and J by 5 bases, and 9 bases separated the two germline ends. The V gene's germline CDR1 is SNHLY and CDR2 FYNNEI.

The chain joins TRBV6-5 to TRBJ2-7; D unclear. The germline V gene has CDR1 MNHEY and CDR2 SVGAGI. Trimming left V 4 bases short and J 9 bases short, with 13 bases between. The CDR3 is made up of 12 amino acids. CDR3 nucleotides: TGTGCCAGCAGTTCGGGTGACGGCGGGCAGTACTTC. Translating gives CASSSGDGGQYF.

The count of this clone is one. This chain uses TRBV28 with TRBJ1-3, with 8 bases aligning to TRBD1. V trimming: 1 base; J trimming: 2 bases; junction bases outside the gene matches: 4. CDR1 and CDR2 (germline): MDHEN, SYDVKM. CDR3 length: 16 amino acids. The CDR3 spells CASSLSGTGAGNTIYF. The CDR3 nucleotides are TGTGCCAGCAGTTTATCCGGGACAGGCGCTGGAAACACCATATATTTT.

The sample holds one count of this clone. The gene calls are TRBV9 and TRBJ2-5, with D tentatively TRBD2 (7 bases). This CDR3 is 15 amino acids long. V gave up 0 bases and J gave up 2 bases, with 11 bases separating them. Per the germline V gene, CDR1 is SGDLS and CDR2 is YYNGEE. The CDR3 spells CASSVVGGQQETQYF. In DNA form, the CDR3 reads TGTGCCAGCAGCGTAGTGGGGGGGCAGCAAGAGACCCAGTACTTC. Full variable domain (remainder filled in from reference TRBV9 and TRBJ2-5): DSGVTQTPKHLITATGQRVTLRCSPRSGDLSVYWYQQSLDQGLQFLIQYYNGEERAKGNILERFSAQQFPDLHSELNLSSLELGDSALYFCASSVVGGQQETQYFGPGTRLLVL.

The chain recombines TRBV28 with TRBJ1-1; 7 positions agree with TRBD1. CDR1 is MDHEN, CDR2 SYDVKM, per germline. The V segment lost 5 bases and the J segment 1 base; nucleotides outside the gene matches: 7. This CDR3 is 15 amino acids long. CDR3 in DNA: TGTGCCAGCAGTCCCACAGGGGAGAGGAACACTGAAGCTTTCTTT. As protein: CASSPTGERNTEAFF.

This sequence joins TRBV19 and TRBJ2-1; the match to TRBD1 covers 9 bases. J was trimmed by 5 bases and V by 9 bases; bases with no gene match: 8. Per germline, CDR1 LNHDA and CDR2 SQIVND (reference sequence). The CDR3 has 14 residues. The CDR3 DNA reads as TGTGCCAGCTCCCCTTGGACAGGGGACAATGAGCAGTTCTTC. Encoded protein: CASSPWTGDNEQFF. Full variable domain (rest looked up from reference TRBV19 and TRBJ2-1): DGGITQSPKYLFRKEGQNVTLSCEQNLNHDAMYWYRQDPGQGLRLIYYSQIVNDFQKGDIAEGYSVSREKKESFPLTVTSAQKNPTAFYLCASSPWTGDNEQFFGPGTRLTVL.

The chain joins TRBV30 to TRBJ2-1; D is undetermined. The CDR3 consists of 13 residues. The ends were cut back, 0 bases at V and 4 bases at J, with 7 bases in the middle. Germline V gene data show CDR1 as GTSNPN and CDR2 as SVGIG (reference sequence). CDR3 in amino acids: CAWSVGRYNEQFF. DNA for the CDR3: TGTGCCTGGAGTGTCGGCAGGTACAATGAGCAGTTCTTC.

The gene calls are TRBV18 and TRBJ2-7; maybe TRBD1 (8 bases). This CDR3 comprises 16 residues. Germline loops: CDR1 KGHSH, CDR2 LQKENI. V lost 3 bases, J lost 3 bases, and 18 bases lay in between. CDR3 coding DNA: TGTGCCAGCTCACCGTCCGGGGGGACAGGAGACTACGAGCAGTACTTC. It codes for CASSPSGGTGDYEQYF.

This clone showed up just once. The J gene is TRBJ1-1, the V gene TRBV29-1; D is undetermined. This CDR3 spans 11 amino acids. The V end was cut by 5 bases, the J end by 1 base, with 5 bases between. CDR1 SQVTM and CDR2 ANQGSEA come from the germline V gene. The CDR3 is CSVPKNTEAFF. The DNA of the CDR3 is TGCAGCGTTCCTAAGAACACTGAAGCTTTCTTT.

For this clone: Other nucleotide sequences in the sample specify the same CDR3. The chain joins TRBV6-1 to TRBJ2-7, with a possible D match to TRBD1 (6 bases). V shed 4 bases and J shed 3 bases, with 16 bases lying between them. Per germline, CDR1 MNHNS and CDR2 SASEGT. The CDR3 has 15 amino acids. CDR3 protein: CASSAQFVDSYEQYF. The CDR3 bases are TGTGCCAGCAGTGCCCAGTTTGTGGACAGCTACGAGCAGTACTTC.

This rearrangement joins TRBV5-6 to TRBJ2-1; D gene uncertain. Germline V gene lookup returns CDR1 SGHDT and CDR2 YYEEEE. This CDR3 spans 16 amino acids. V lost 3 bases and J lost 0, with 13 bases in between. The CDR3 protein is CASSYLADSSYNEQFF. The CDR3 region has the DNA TGTGCCAGCAGCTACCTTGCGGATAGCTCCTACAATGAGCAGTTCTTC.

This clone occurred once. J is TRBJ2-3 and V is TRBV5-1; the D gene is possibly TRBD2 (5 bases). V was trimmed by 3 bases and J by 5 bases, leaving 10 bases between them. CDR1 and CDR2 (germline): SGHRS, YFSETQ. The CDR3 covers 13 residues. The CDR3 nucleotides are TGCGCCAGCAGCTACCCCGGGAAAGATACGCAGTATTTT. Translated: CASSYPGKDTQYF.